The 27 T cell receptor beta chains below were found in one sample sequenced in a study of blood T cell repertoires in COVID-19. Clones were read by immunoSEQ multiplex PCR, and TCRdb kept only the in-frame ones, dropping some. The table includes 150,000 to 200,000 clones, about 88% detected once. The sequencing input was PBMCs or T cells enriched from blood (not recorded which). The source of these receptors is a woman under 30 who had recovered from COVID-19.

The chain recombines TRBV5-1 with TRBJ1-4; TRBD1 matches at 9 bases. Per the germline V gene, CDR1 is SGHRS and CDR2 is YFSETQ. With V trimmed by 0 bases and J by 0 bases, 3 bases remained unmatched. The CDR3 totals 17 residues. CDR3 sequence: CASSLDRGPSTNEKLFF. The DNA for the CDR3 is TGCGCCAGCAGCTTGGACAGGGGGCCGTCAACTAATGAAAAACTGTTTTTT. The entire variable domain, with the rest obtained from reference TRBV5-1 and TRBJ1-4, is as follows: KAGVTQTPRYLIKTRGQQVTLSCSPISGHRSVSWYQQTPGQGLQFLFEYFSETQRNKGNFPGRFSGRQFSNSRSEMNVSTLELGDSALYLCASSLDRGPSTNEKLFFGSGTQLSVL.

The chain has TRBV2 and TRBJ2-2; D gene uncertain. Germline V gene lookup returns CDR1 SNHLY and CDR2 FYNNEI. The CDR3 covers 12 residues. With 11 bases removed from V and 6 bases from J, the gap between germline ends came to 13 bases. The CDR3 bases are TGTGCCGGCAATGGAGTATCCGGGGAGCTGTTTTTT. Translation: CAGNGVSGELFF.

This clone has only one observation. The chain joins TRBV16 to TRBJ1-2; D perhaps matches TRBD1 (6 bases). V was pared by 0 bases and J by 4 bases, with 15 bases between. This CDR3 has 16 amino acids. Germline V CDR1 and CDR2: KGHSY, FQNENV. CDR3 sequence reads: CASSQSAQGLSYGYTF. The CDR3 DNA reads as TGTGCCAGCAGCCAATCGGCACAGGGTTTGAGCTATGGCTACACCTTC. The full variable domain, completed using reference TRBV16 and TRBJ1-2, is GEEVAQTPKHLVRGEGQKAKLYCAPIKGHSYVFWYQQVLKNEFKFLISFQNENVFDETGMPKERFSAKCLPNSPCSLEIQATKLEDSAVYFCASSQSAQGLSYGYTFGSGTRLTVV.

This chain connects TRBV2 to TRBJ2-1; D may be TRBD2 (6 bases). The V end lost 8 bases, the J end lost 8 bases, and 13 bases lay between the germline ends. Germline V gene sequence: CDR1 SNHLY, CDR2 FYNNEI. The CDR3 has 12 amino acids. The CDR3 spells CASASTRDEQFF. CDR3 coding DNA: TGTGCCAGCGCCTCGACTAGAGATGAGCAGTTCTTC.

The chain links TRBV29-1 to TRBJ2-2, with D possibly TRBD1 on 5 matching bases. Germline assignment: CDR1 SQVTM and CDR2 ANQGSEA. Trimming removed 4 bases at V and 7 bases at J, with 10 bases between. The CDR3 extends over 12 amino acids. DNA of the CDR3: TGCAGCGTTGTGGTGGGGCGCGGGGAGCTGTTTTTT. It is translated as CSVVVGRGELFF.

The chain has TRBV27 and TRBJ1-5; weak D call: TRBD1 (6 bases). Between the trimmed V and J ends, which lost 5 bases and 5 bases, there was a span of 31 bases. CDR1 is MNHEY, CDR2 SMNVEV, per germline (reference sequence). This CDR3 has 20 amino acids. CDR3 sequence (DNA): TGTGCCAGCAGTAGAACTTATACGGCCAGGGGTATGAAAGTCGATCAGCCCCAGCATTTT. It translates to CASSRTYTARGMKVDQPQHF.

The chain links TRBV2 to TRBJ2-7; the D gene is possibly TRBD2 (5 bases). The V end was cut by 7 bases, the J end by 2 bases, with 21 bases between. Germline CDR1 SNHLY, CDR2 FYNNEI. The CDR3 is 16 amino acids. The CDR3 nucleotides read TGTGCCAGCAAAACGTCTCCAAGCGGAACCGCCTACGAGCAGTACTTC. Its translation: CASKTSPSGTAYEQYF.

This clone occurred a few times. The CDR3 here is CASSLVVSGRTLHNEQFF. DNA of the CDR3: TGTGCCAGCAGCTTGGTTGTTAGCGGGAGGACGTTGCACAATGAGCAGTTCTTC. The V call is TRBV5-6, the J call TRBJ2-1; 10 bases map to TRBD2. Per germline, CDR1 SGHDT and CDR2 YYEEEE. The CDR3 has 18 residues. V was clipped by 0 bases and J by 5 bases; unmatched bases: 11.

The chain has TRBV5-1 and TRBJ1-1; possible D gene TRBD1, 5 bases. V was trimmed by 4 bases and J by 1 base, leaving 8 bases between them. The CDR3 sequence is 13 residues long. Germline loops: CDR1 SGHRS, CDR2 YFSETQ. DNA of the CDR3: TGCGCCAGCAGCCCAGGGTGGAACACTGAAGCTTTCTTT. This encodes CASSPGWNTEAFF. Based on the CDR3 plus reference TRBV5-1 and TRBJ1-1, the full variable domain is KAGVTQTPRYLIKTRGQQVTLSCSPISGHRSVSWYQQTPGQGLQFLFEYFSETQRNKGNFPGRFSGRQFSNSRSEMNVSTLELGDSALYLCASSPGWNTEAFFGQGTRLTVV.

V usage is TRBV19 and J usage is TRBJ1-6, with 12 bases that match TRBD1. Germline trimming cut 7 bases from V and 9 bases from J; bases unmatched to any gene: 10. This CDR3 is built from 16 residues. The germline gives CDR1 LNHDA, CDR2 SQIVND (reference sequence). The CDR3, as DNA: TGTGCCAGTACCTCCACCGGGACAGGGGGCTTTTCACCCCTCCACTTT. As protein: CASTSTGTGGFSPLHF.

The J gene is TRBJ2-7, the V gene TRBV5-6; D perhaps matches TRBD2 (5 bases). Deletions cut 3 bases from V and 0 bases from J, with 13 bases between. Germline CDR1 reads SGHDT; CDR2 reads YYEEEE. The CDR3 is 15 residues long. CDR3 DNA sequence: TGTGCCAGCAGCTATGGCCGGGGAAGCTCCTACGAGCAGTACTTC. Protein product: CASSYGRGSSYEQYF.

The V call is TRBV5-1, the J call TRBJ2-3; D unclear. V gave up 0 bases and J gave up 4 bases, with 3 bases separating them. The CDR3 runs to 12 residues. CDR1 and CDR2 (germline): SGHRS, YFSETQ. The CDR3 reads CASSLASDTQYF. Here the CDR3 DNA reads TGCGCCAGCAGCTTGGCTTCAGATACGCAGTATTTT. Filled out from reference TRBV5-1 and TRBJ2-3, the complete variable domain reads KAGVTQTPRYLIKTRGQQVTLSCSPISGHRSVSWYQQTPGQGLQFLFEYFSETQRNKGNFPGRFSGRQFSNSRSEMNVSTLELGDSALYLCASSLASDTQYFGPGTRLTVL.

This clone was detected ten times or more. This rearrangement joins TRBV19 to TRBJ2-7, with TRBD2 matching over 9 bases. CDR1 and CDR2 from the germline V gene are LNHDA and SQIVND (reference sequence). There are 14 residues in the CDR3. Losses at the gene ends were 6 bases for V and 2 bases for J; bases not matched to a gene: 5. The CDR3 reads CASSWTSDAYEQYF. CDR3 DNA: TGTGCCAGTAGCTGGACTAGCGACGCCTACGAGCAGTACTTC.

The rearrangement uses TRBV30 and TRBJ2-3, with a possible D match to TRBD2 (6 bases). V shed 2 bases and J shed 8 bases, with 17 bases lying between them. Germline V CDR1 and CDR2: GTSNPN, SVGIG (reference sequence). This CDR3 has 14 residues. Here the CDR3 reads CAWSTGTARGTQYF. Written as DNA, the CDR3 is TGTGCCTGGAGTACGGGGACTGCTAGAGGTACGCAGTATTTT.

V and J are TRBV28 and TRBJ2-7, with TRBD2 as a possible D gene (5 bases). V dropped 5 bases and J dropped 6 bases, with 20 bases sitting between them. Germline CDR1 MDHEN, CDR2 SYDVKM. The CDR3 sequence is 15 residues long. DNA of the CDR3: TGTGCCAGCAGTCCCACCCGGGGTCCTGGTAGCGAGCAGTACTTC. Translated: CASSPTRGPGSEQYF.

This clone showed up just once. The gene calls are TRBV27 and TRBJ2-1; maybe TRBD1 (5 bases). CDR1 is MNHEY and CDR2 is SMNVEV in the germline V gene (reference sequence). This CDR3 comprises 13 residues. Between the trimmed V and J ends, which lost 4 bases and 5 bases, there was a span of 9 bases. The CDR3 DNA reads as TGTGCCAGCAGTTACGACAGAAACAATGAGCAGTTCTTC. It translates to CASSYDRNNEQFF.

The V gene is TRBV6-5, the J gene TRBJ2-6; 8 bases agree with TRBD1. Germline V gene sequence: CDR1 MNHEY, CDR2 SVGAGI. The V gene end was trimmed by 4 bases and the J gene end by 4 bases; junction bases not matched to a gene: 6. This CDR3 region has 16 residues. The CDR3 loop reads CASSFTGGSGANVLTF. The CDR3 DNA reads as TGTGCCAGCAGTTTTACAGGGGGTTCCGGGGCCAACGTCCTGACTTTC.

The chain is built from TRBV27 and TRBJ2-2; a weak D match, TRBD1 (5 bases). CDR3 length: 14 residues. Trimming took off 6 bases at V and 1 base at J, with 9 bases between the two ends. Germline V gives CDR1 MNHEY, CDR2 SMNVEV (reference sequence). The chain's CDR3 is CASRPGRNTGELFF. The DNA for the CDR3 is TGTGCCAGCAGACCAGGGCGGAACACCGGGGAGCTGTTTTTT.

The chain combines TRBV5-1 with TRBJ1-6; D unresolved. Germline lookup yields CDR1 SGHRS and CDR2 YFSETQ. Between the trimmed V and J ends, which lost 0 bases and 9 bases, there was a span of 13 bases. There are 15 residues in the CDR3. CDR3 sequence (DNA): TGCGCCAGCAGCTTGGACAGCCCGATAAGTTCACCCCTCCACTTT. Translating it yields CASSLDSPISSPLHF.

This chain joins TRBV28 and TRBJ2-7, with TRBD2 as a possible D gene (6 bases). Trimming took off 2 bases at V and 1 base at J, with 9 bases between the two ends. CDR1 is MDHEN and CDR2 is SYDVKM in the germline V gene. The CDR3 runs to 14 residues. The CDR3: CASSLAGTSYEQYF. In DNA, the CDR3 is TGTGCCAGCAGTTTAGCGGGAACGTCCTACGAGCAGTACTTC.

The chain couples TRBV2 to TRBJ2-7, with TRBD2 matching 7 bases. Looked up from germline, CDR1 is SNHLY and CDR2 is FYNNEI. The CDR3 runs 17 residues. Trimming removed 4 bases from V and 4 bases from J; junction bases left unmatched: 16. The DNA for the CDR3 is TGTGCCAGCAGTGCACCCGAAATGACTAGCACCATGTACGAGCAGTACTTC. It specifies CASSAPEMTSTMYEQYF.

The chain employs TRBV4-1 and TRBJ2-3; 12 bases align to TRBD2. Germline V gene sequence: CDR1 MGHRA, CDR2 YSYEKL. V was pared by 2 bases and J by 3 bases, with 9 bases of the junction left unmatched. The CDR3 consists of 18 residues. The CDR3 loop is CASSQTGLAGQSTDTQYF. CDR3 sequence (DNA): TGCGCCAGCAGCCAAACGGGACTAGCGGGCCAGAGTACAGATACGCAGTATTTT.

The DNA for the CDR3 is TGTGCCTGGAGTGTACGCAGGGCCCGGACCGGGGAGCTGTTTTTT. As protein: CAWSVRRARTGELFF. This chain links TRBV30 with TRBJ2-2, with D possibly being TRBD1 (5 bases). V lost 0 bases, J lost 5 bases, and 13 bases lay in between. This CDR3 spans 15 amino acids. The V gene's germline CDR1 is GTSNPN and CDR2 SVGIG (reference sequence).

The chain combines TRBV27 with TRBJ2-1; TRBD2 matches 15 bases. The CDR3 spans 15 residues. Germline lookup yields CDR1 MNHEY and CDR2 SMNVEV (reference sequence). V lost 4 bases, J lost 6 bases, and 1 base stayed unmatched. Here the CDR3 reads CASSSGLAGGNEQFF. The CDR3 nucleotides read TGTGCCAGCAGTTCGGGACTAGCGGGGGGCAATGAGCAGTTCTTC.

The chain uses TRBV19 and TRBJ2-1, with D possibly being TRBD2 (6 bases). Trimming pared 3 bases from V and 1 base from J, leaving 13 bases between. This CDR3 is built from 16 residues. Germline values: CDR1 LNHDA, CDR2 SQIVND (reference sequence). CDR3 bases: TGTGCCAGTAGTATCAGGGTAGGGAGGTCCTACAATGAGCAGTTCTTC. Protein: CASSIRVGRSYNEQFF. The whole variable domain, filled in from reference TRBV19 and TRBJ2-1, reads DGGITQSPKYLFRKEGQNVTLSCEQNLNHDAMYWYRQDPGQGLRLIYYSQIVNDFQKGDIAEGYSVSREKKESFPLTVTSAQKNPTAFYLCASSIRVGRSYNEQFFGPGTRLTVL.

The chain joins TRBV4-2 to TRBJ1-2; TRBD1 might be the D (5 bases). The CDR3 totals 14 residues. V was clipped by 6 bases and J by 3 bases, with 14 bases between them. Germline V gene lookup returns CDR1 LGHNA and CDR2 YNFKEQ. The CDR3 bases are TGTGCCAGCAGTCCGCGAACAGGAGACTATGGCTACACCTTC. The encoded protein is CASSPRTGDYGYTF.

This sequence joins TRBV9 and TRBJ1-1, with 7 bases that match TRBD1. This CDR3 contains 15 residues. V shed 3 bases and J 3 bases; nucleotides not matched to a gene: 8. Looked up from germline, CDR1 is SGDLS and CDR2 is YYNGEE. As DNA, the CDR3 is TGTGCCAGCAGCGGCACGACAGGGCGCGACACTGAAGCTTTCTTT. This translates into CASSGTTGRDTEAFF.